The present T cell receptor beta chain was sequenced within a study of blood T cell repertoires in COVID-19. For the study at large: Nucleic acid was either cDNA or gDNA, and it came from T cells, B-cell-depleted T cells, or PBMCs.

Across about two dozen US areas, participants ranged in age from roughly 18 to 95 years. The CDR3 is 19 residues long. In germline, CDR1 is MDHEN, CDR2 SYDVKM. The trim removed 7 bases at V and 0 bases at J, leaving 16 bases unmatched. Authors' data handling: Amplified reference gene primers provided the basis for estimating nucleated cell counts. TCRdb keeps only in-frame clones here, not all; method: immunoSEQ multiplex PCR. V and J calls and clone size are given by that table; D and trimming were obtained from the DNA. Seen here are a few hundred thousand clones, 91% observed once, and the top ten hold 1% to 1.5%.

Material for sequencing was PBMCs or T cells enriched from blood (not recorded which). The chain joins TRBV28 to TRBJ1-5; 9 bases match TRBD1. This receptor was identified in a human donor in a cohort exposed to, infected with or recovered from COVID-19 (not recorded which). The donor label of this sample is uncertain. This chain's CDR3 is CASITPTGTGTYSNQPQHF. The DNA for the CDR3 is TGTGCCAGCATAACACCCACCGGGACAGGGACCTATAGCAATCAGCCCCAGCATTTT.